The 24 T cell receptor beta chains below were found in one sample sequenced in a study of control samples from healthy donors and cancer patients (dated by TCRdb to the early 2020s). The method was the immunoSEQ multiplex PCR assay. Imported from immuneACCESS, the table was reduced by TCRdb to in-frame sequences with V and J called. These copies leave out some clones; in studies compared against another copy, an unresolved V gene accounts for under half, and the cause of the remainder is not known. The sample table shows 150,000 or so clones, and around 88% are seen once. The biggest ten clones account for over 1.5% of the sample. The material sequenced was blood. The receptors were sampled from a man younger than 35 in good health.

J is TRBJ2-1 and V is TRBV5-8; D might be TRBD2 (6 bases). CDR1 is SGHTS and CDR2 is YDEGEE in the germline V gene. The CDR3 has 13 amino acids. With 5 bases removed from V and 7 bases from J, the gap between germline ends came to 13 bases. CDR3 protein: CASSRGAGNEQFF. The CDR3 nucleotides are TGTGCCAGCAGTCGCGGGGCCGGGAATGAGCAGTTCTTC.

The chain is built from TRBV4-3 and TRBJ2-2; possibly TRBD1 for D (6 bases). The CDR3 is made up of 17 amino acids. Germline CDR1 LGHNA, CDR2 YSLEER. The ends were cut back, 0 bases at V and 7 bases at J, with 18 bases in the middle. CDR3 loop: CASSQDTVAGVSGELFF. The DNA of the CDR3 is TGCGCCAGCAGCCAAGATACGGTCGCAGGGGTGAGCGGGGAGCTGTTTTTT.

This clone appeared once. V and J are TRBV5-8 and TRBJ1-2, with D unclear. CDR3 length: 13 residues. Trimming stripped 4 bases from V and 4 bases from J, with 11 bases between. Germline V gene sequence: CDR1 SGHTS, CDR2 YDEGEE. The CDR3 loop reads CASSPYDSYGYTF. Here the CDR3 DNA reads TGTGCCAGCAGCCCCTACGATTCCTATGGCTACACCTTC. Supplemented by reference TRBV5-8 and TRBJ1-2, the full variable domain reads EAGVTQSPTHLIKTRGQQATLRCSPISGHTSVYWYQQALGLGLQFLLWYDEGEERNRGNFPPRFSGRQFPNYSSELNVNALELEDSALYLCASSPYDSYGYTFGSGTRLTVV.

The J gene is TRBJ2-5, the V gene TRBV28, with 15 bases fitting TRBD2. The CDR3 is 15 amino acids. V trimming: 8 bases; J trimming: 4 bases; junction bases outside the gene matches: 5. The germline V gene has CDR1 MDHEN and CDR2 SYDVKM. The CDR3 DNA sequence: TGTGCCAGCCGGACTAGCGGGGGGGTGGGAGAGACCCAGTACTTC. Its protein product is CASRTSGGVGETQYF.

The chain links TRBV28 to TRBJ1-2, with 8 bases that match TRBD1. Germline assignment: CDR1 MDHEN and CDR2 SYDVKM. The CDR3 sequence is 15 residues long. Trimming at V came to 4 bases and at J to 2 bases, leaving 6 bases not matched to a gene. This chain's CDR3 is CASSSDRGGNYGYTF. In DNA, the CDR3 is TGTGCCAGCAGTTCTGACAGGGGAGGGAACTATGGCTACACCTTC.

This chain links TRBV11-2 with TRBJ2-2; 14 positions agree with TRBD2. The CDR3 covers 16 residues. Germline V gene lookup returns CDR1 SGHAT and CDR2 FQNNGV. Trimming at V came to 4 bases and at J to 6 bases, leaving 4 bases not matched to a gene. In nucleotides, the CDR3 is TGTGCCAGCAGCTCGACTAGCGGGGGGGCCTCCGGGGAGCTGTTTTTT. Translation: CASSSTSGGASGELFF.

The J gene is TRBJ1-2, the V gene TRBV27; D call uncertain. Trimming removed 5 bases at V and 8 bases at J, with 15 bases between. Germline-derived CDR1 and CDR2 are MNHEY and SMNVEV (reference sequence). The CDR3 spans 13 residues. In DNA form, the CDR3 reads TGTGCCAGCAGTAGTGTCAATGAAGAGGGCTACACCTTC. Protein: CASSSVNEEGYTF.

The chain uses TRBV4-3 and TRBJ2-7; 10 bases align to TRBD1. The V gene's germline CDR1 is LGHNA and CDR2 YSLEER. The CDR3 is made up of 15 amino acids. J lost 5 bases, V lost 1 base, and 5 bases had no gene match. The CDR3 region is CASSQAGTGVDEQYF. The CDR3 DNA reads TGCGCCAGCAGCCAAGCCGGGACAGGGGTAGACGAGCAGTACTTC.

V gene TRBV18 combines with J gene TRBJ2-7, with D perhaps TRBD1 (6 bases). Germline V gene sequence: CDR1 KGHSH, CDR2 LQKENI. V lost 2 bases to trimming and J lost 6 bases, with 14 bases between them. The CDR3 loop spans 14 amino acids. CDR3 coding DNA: TGTGCCAGCTCACCAGGGGGCCTCACGGCCGAGCAGTACTTC. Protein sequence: CASSPGGLTAEQYF.

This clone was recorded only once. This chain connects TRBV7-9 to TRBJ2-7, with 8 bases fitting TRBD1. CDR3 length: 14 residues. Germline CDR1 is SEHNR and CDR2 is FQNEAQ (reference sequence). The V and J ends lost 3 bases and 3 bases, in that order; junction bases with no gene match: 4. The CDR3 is CASSFAGGDYEQYF. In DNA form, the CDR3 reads TGTGCCAGCAGCTTTGCAGGGGGCGACTACGAGCAGTACTTC.

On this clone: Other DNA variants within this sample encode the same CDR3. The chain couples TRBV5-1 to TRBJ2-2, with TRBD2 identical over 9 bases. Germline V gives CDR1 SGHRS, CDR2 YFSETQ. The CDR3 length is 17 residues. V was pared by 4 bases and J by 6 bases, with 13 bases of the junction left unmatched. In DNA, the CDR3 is TGCGCCAGCAGCAGGGGGATTAGCGGGGGTGCCCCCGGGGAGCTGTTTTTT. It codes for CASSRGISGGAPGELFF.

In nucleotides, the CDR3 is TGTGCCAGTAGTATATCGGGGTTTGGTGAAGCTTTCTTT. It specifies CASSISGFGEAFF. The rearrangement uses TRBV19 and TRBJ1-1; no definite D call. Per germline, CDR1 LNHDA and CDR2 SQIVND (reference sequence). CDR3 length: 13 amino acids. V was clipped by 2 bases and J by 7 bases, with 11 bases between them.

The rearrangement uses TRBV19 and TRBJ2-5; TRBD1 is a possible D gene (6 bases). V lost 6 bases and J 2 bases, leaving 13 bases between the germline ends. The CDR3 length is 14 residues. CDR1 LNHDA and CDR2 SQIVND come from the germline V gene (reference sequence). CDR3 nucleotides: TGTGCCAGTAGGGTTCGGACAGATCAAGAGACCCAGTACTTC. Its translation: CASRVRTDQETQYF.

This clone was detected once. CDR3 coding DNA: TGTGCCACCTCGGAACACAGGGAAGATACGCAGTATTTT. It encodes CATSEHREDTQYF. The gene calls are TRBV2 and TRBJ2-3; D is perhaps TRBD1 (6 bases). Looked up from germline, CDR1 is SNHLY and CDR2 is FYNNEI. V lost 10 bases and J lost 5, with 16 bases in between. This CDR3 has 13 residues.

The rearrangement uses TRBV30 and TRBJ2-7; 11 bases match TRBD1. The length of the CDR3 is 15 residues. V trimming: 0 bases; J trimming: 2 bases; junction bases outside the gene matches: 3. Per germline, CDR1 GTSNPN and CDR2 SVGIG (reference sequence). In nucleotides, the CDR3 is TGTGCCTGGAGTGTCTGGGACAGGGGGACCTACGAGCAGTACTTC. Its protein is CAWSVWDRGTYEQYF. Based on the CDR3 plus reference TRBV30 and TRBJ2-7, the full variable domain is SQTIHQWPATLVQPVGSPLSLECTVEGTSNPNLYWYRQAAGRGLQLLFYSVGIGQISSEVPQNLSASRPQDRQFILSSKKLLLSDSGFYLCAWSVWDRGTYEQYFGPGTRLTVT.

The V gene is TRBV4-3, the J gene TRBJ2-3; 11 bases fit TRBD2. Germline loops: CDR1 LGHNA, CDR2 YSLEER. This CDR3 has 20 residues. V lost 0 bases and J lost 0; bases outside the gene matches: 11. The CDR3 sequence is CASSQDPGLAGGISTDTQYF. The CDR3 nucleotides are TGCGCCAGCAGCCAAGACCCCGGACTAGCGGGTGGGATTAGCACAGATACGCAGTATTTT.

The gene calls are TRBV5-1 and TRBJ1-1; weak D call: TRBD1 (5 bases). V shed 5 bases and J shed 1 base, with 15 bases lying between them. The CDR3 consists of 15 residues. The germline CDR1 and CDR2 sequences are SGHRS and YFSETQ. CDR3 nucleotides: TGCGCCAGCAGGAGTTCTGGGGGGAGGAACACTGAAGCTTTCTTT. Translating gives CASRSSGGRNTEAFF.

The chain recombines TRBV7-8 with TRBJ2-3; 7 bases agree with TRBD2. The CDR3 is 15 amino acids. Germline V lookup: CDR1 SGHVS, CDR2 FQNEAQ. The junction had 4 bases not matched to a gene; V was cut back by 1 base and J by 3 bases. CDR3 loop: CASSLGGGRTDTQYF. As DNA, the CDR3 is TGTGCCAGCAGCTTAGGGGGGGGTAGGACAGATACGCAGTATTTT.

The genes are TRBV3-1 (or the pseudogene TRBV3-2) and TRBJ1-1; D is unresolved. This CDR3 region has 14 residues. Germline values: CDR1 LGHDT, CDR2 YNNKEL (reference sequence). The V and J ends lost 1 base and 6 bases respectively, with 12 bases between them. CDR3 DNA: TGTGCCAGCAGCCAAGTCCGGACGGGCGCTGAAGCTTTCTTT. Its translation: CASSQVRTGAEAFF.

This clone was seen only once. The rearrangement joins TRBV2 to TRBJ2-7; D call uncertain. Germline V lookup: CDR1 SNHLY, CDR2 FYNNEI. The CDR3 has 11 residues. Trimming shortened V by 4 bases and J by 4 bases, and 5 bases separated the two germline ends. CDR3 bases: TGTGCCAGCAGTGGAGATTACGAGCAGTACTTC. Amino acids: CASSGDYEQYF.

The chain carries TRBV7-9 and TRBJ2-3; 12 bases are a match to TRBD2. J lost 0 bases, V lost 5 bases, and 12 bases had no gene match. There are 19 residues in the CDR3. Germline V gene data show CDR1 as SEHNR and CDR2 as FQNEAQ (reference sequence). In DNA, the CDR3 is TGTGCCAGCAGCCCGACGACTAGCGGGGGAAAAACGAGCACAGATACGCAGTATTTT. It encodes CASSPTTSGGKTSTDTQYF. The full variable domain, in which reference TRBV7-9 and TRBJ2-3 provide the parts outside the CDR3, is DTGVSQNPRHKITKRGQNVTFRCDPISEHNRLYWYRQTLGQGPEFLTYFQNEAQLEKSRLLSDRFSAERPKGSFSTLEIQRTEQGDSAMYLCASSPTTSGGKTSTDTQYFGPGTRLTVL.

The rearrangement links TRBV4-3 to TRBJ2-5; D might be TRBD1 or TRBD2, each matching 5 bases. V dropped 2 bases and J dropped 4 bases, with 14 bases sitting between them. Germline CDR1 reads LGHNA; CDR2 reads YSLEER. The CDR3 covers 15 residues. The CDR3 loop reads CASSQTRGRRETQYF. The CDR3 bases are TGCGCCAGCAGCCAAACCCGGGGCCGCCGAGAGACCCAGTACTTC.

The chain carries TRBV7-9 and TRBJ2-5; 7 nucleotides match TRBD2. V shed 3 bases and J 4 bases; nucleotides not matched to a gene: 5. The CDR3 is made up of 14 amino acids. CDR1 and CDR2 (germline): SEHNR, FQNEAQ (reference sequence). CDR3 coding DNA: TGTGCCAGCAGCTTTGGGGGGGACGGAGAGACCCAGTACTTC. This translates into CASSFGGDGETQYF.

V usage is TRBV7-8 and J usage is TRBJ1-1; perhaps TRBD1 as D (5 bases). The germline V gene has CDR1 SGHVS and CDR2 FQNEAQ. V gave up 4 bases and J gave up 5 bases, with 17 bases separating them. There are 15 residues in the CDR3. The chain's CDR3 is CASSSTVPEGTEAFF. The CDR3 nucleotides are TGTGCCAGCAGCTCCACGGTCCCCGAGGGGACTGAAGCTTTCTTT.